This T cell receptor (beta chain) was captured by sequencing in a study of chemoradiotherapy in HPV16-positive cancers. Study at large: Functional T-cell assays on a couple of HPV16-positive patients' cells defined candidate HPV-specific clones and common TCR motifs.

Worth noting for this clone: Its target is not known.

Repertoires were sampled repeatedly during chemoradiotherapy. Trimming took 3 bases from V and 3 from J, leaving 10 bases between them. Germline loops: CDR1 MDHEN, CDR2 SYDVKM. This CDR3 is 14 amino acids long. Assay used: immunoSEQ multiplex PCR; TCRdb lists only in-frame clones, some missing. The sample has several thousand clones, approximately 83% seen once. Broader study findings: During treatment, candidate HPV-specific clones and E7-related motifs expanded in tumor. HPV-specific T cells were functionally defined from only a couple of HPV16-positive patients.

The material sequenced was tumor tissue, taken from a patient who underwent chemoradiotherapy. The sequence was obtained from a human donor with HPV-associated anogenital cancer. The chain employs TRBV28 and TRBJ2-3; D not resolved. The CDR3 bases are TGTGCCAGCAGTTTCCTGAGTGGAACAGATACGCAGTATTTT. Its translation: CASSFLSGTDTQYF. The whole variable domain, filled in from reference TRBV28 and TRBJ2-3, reads DVKVTQSSRYLVKRTGEKVFLECVQDMDHENMFWYRQDPGLGLRLIYFSYDVKMKEKGDIPEGYSVSREKKERFSLILESASTNQTSMYLCASSFLSGTDTQYFGPGTRLTVL.